This T cell receptor (beta chain) is from a study of T cell changes during pregnancy in multiple sclerosis. Produced via immunoSEQ multiplex PCR; TCRdb's table is partial and in-frame only. Found here are about 64,000 clones, approximately 91% of them singletons; the top ten hold 1% to 1.5%. This clone has a single count. This clonotype originated in a female donor with multiple sclerosis, enrolled in a pregnancy study. The starting material was peripheral blood, obtained in the second trimester of pregnancy.

The CDR3 loop is CATSRATMIGDTEAFF. The DNA of the CDR3 is TGTGCCACCAGCAGAGCAACTATGATAGGGGATACTGAAGCTTTCTTT. The chain recombines TRBV15 with TRBJ1-1; perhaps TRBD1 as D (5 bases). Germline CDR1 is LNHNV and CDR2 is YYDKDF (reference sequence). V lost 1 base and J 5 bases, leaving 17 bases between the germline ends. The CDR3 length is 16 residues. The complete variable domain, with remaining parts taken from reference TRBV15 and TRBJ1-1, reads DAMVIQNPRYQVTQFGKPVTLSCSQTLNHNVMYWYQQKSSQAPKLLFHYYDKDFNNEADTPDNFQSRRPNTSFCFLDIRSPGLGDTAMYLCATSRATMIGDTEAFFGQGTRLTVV.